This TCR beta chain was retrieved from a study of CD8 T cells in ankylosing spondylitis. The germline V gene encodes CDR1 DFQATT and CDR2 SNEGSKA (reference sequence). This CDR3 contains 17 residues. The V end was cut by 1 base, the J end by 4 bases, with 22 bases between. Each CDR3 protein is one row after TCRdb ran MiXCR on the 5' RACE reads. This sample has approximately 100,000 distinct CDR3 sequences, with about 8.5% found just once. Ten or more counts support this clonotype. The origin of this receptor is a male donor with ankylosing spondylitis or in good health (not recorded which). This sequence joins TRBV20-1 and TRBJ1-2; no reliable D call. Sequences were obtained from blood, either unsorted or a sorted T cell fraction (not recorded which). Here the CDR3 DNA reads TGCAGTGCTAGAGGGACTTTGCGGACGGAAGGGATCTATGGCTACACCTTC. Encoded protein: CSARGTLRTEGIYGYTF.